What follows are 4 T cell receptor beta chains derived from one specimen sequenced in a study of shared clonotypes between healthy human individuals. Assay: immunoSEQ multiplex PCR; the TCRdb copy retains only in-frame clones and omits some. Found here are approximately 500,000 clones, about 95% of them singletons; the top ten hold 0.06%. Sequenced material: naive CD4+ T cells sorted from blood. Described subset: CD45RA+ positively selected. The receptors were sampled from a woman aged 25 to 39 in good health.

This clone is a singleton in its sample. The V call is TRBV4-1, the J call TRBJ2-3; D might be TRBD1 or TRBD2, each matching 5 bases. The CDR3 length is 14 residues. In germline, CDR1 is MGHRA, CDR2 YSYEKL. Trimming removed 6 bases from V and 5 bases from J, with 15 bases in between. CDR3 residues: CASRGSGRGDTQYF. The DNA for the CDR3 is TGCGCCAGCAGGGGATCGGGGCGCGGAGATACGCAGTATTTT.

The rearrangement uses TRBV14 and TRBJ2-2; D is tentatively TRBD1 or TRBD2 (5 bases each). Trimming removed 2 bases at V and 5 bases at J, with 15 bases between. The germline V gene has CDR1 SGHDN and CDR2 FVKESK. This CDR3 is 16 amino acids long. The CDR3 reads CASSQIGGTGTGELFF. The CDR3 region has the DNA TGTGCCAGCAGCCAAATTGGGGGAACTGGGACCGGGGAGCTGTTTTTT.

The V call is TRBV7-7, the J call TRBJ2-7, with TRBD1 identical over 9 bases. V trimming: 5 bases; J trimming: 6 bases; junction bases outside the gene matches: 11. From germline, CDR1 is SSHAT and CDR2 FNYEAQ (reference sequence). This CDR3 has 15 amino acids. The CDR3 reads CASSHRDRDHREQYF. CDR3 nucleotides: TGTGCCAGCAGCCACCGGGACAGGGACCATCGCGAGCAGTACTTC.

V gene TRBV13 combines with J gene TRBJ1-1, with 7 positions matching TRBD1. The V gene end was trimmed by 4 bases and the J gene end by 5 bases; junction bases not matched to a gene: 7. CDR3 length: 14 residues. Germline V lookup: CDR1 PRHDT, CDR2 FYEKMQ (reference sequence). As DNA, the CDR3 is TGTGCCAGCAGCTCGACAGGGCTTGGAACTGAAGCTTTCTTT. This codes for CASSSTGLGTEAFF.